This TCR beta chain was observed in a study of monozygotic twins with inflammatory bowel disease. Whole-study results and caveats: In patient repertoires, differing immunosuppressive treatments may have added some variability. The inverse Simpson measure of TCRbeta diversity was lower in IBD patients than in healthy co-twins.

This CDR3 spans 14 amino acids. Per the germline V gene, CDR1 is MNHNS and CDR2 is SASEGT. As concerns this clonotype: Its antigen remains unknown.

TCRdb re-called the 5' RACE reads, yielding one record per CDR3 amino acid sequence without DNA. Its listing shows approximately 400,000 distinct CDR3 sequences. Whole blood without T cell sorting served as the source of isolated total RNA. The chain combines TRBV6-1 with TRBJ1-6; TCRdb reports TRBD1, a call that lacks DNA to check it against. This receptor was identified in a human donor with ulcerative colitis or Crohn's disease, or a healthy co-twin of an affected twin (not recorded which). Sequencing was done on a sample of blood. This CDR3 reads CASRGQGVNSPLHF.